This is a list of T cell receptor beta chains from one sample in a study of beta chain features in type 1 diabetes. Profiled with immunoSEQ multiplex PCR; TCRdb holds only in-frame clones, not every one. The sample shows about 140,000 clones, roughly 9.7% of them seen only once. Sequenced material: central memory CD4+ T cells from blood. The source of these receptors is a woman aged 40 to 55 in good health. Each CDR3 is given with its conserved first and last residue. The D gene is left open where the match is weak. Only part of the rows carry a size: once, few, many, or a class if the clone is expanded.

v_gene	j_gene	d_gene	abundance	CDR3nt	CDR3aa
TRBV25-1	TRBJ2-4	.	few	TGTGCCAGCAGTGAACTGTATGCGGACAGCGGAACTGATCGGGGTCAGTACTTC	CASSELYADSGTDRGQYF
TRBV9	TRBJ2-2	.	few	TGTGCCAGCAGCGTAGTACCGGGCACCGGGGAGCTGTTTTTT	CASSVVPGTGELFF
TRBV2	TRBJ2-1	.	few	TGTGCCAGCATAACCGGACTTGCCGATGAGCAGTTCTTC	CASITGLADEQFF
TRBV5-1	TRBJ2-3	.	few	TGCGCCAGCAGAGAGGCGGGGGCGGGAGCAGATACGCAGTATTTT	CASREAGAGADTQYF
TRBV19	TRBJ2-3	TRBD2	.	TGTGCCAGTGGCGGGGGGCCAACAGATACGCAGTATTTT	CASGGGPTDTQYF
TRBV14	TRBJ1-4	TRBD1	.	TGTGCCAGCAGCCAGGCCGTCAGGGGGTGGAACGAAAAACTGTTTTTT	CASSQAVRGWNEKLFF
TRBV4-1	TRBJ1-2	TRBD1	few	TGCGCCAGCAGCCAAGGGGACAGGGGCGGAGAGTACACCTTC	CASSQGDRGGEYTF
TRBV5-1	TRBJ1-1	.	few	TGCGCCAGCACCCTCCAGTCATCTAACACTGAAGCTTTCTTT	CASTLQSSNTEAFF
TRBV9	TRBJ2-1	TRBD1	.	TGTGCCAGCAGCGAGCGGACAGGGGGCGCCTACAATGAGCAGTTCTTC	CASSERTGGAYNEQFF
TRBV10-2	TRBJ2-1	TRBD1	.	TGCGCCAGCAGGGGTTTCGACAGGGCGGCGGTCTTC	CASRGFDRAAVF